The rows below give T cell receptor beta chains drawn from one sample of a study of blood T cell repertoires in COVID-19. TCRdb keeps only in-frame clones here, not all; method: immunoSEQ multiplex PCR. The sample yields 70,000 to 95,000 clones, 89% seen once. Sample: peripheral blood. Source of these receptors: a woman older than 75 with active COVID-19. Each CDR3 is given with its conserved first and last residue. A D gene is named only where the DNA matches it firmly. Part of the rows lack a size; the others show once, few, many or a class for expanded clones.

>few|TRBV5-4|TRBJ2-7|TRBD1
TGTGCCAGCAGCTTGAGGACAGGGATACCCGAGCAGTACTTC
CASSLRTGIPEQYF
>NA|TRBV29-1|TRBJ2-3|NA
TGCAGCGTCGGGGTGGCAACCAGCACAGATACGCAGTATTTT
CSVGVATSTDTQYF
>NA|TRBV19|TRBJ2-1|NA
TGTGCCAGTAGTATAGAAGGCGGGTACAATGAGCAGTTCTTC
CASSIEGGYNEQFF
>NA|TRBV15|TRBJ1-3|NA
TGTGCCACCAGCAGGGGGAGGGTAGGAGGAAACACCATATATTTT
CATSRGRVGGNTIYF
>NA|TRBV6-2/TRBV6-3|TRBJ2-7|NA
TGTGCCAGCAGTTACGCAGCGGGCCCTGCGGAGCAGTACTTC
CASSYAAGPAEQYF
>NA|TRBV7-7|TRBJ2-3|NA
TGTGCTAGCAGCTTATCCGGGGGAAGCACAGATACGCAGTATTTT
CASSLSGGSTDTQYF
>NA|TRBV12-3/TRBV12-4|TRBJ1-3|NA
TGTGCCAGCAGTTTAGGGCAGATAAACACCATATATTTT
CASSLGQINTIYF
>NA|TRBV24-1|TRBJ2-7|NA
TGTGCCACCAGTGCTGGGGAGTTCAAGCAGTACTTC
CATSAGEFKQYF
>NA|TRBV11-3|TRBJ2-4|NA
TGTGCCAGCAGCCCCTCCCCCCAGTGGCCCAAAAACATTCAGTACTTC
CASSPSPQWPKNIQYF
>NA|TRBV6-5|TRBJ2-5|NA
TGTGCCAGCAGACCGAGGGACTCCGGGGAGACCCAGTACTTC
CASRPRDSGETQYF
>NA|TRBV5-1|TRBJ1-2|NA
TGCGCCAGCAGGGAGGATCTCCGTTATGGCTACACCTTC
CASREDLRYGYTF
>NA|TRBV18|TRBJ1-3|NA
TGTGCCAGCTCACCGTCAGATTCTGGAAACACCATATATTTT
CASSPSDSGNTIYF
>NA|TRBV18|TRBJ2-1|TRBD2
TGTGCCAGCTCACCTAATGGACTAGCGGGTCGGAGCTCCTACAATGAGCAGTTCTTC
CASSPNGLAGRSSYNEQFF
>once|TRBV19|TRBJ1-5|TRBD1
TGTGCCAGTAGACTACAGGGGGCAGATCAGCCCCAGCATTTT
CASRLQGADQPQHF
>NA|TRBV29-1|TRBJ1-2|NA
TGCAGCGTTTCTAGCTATGGCTACACCTTC
CSVSSYGYTF
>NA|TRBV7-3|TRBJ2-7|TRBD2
TGTGCCAGCAGCTTAAGTAGCGGGAGCTCCTACGAGCAGTACTTC
CASSLSSGSSYEQYF
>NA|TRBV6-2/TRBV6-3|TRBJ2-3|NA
TGTGCCAGCAGTCAGGGTGGCACAGATACGCAGTATTTT
CASSQGGTDTQYF
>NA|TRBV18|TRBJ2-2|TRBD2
TGTGCCAGCTCAACTAGCGGGAGTGGCACCGGGGAGCTGTTTTTT
CASSTSGSGTGELFF
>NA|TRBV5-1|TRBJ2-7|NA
TGCGCCAGCAGCTTGTCCGGTGCCCTCTACGAGCAGTACTTC
CASSLSGALYEQYF
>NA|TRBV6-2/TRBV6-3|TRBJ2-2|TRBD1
TGTGCCAGCAGCCGAGGGGGCTTCACGACCGGGGAGCTGTTTTTT
CASSRGGFTTGELFF
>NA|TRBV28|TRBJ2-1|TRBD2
TGTGCCAGCAGTTTCAGTGGTACGGCTAGCGGGAGCGGCGAGCAGTTCTTC
CASSFSGTASGSGEQFF
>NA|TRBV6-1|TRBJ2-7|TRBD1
TGTGCCAGCAGTGAAGGACAGGGGGGCTACGAGCAGTACTTC
CASSEGQGGYEQYF
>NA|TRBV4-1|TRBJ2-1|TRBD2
TGCGCCAGCAGCCAAGATGTGGGGGTTAGCGGGAGTAGGAATGAGCAGTTCTTC
CASSQDVGVSGSRNEQFF
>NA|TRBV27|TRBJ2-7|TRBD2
TGTGCCAGCAGGTGGACTAGCGGGAGCGACGAGCAGTACTTC
CASRWTSGSDEQYF
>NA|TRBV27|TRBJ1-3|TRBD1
TGTGCCAGCAGACCGACAGGGTCAAGTGGAAACACCATATATTTT
CASRPTGSSGNTIYF
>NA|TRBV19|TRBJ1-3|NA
TGTGCCAGTACCCGACAATCCCCGGCTGGAAACACCATATATTTT
CASTRQSPAGNTIYF
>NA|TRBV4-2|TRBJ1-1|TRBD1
TGTGCCAGCAGCCAAGAAGGAAGGGGGCAGAAGGGGAACACTGAAGCTTTCTTT
CASSQEGRGQKGNTEAFF